This T cell receptor (beta chain) comes out of a study of cytomegalovirus exposure and HLA in healthy donors. Broader study findings: Cytomegalovirus-associated status was assigned to more than 150 TCR beta chains.

It was with 60 Vbeta and 13 Jbeta primers that the PCR ran. Here immunoSEQ multiplex PCR was the method, and the copy in TCRdb shows in-frame clones only, minus some. This sample's table reports approximately 37,000 clones. About this clone: Its specificity is not known.

This CDR3 is 14 amino acids long. Trimming took 1 base from V and 6 from J; bases not matched to a gene: 5. Germline CDR1 SGHRS, CDR2 YFSETQ. The rearrangement uses TRBV5-1 and TRBJ1-2; 8 bases match TRBD1. Sequencing input: PBMCs. This sequence originates from a male donor in good health and CMV-seronegative. CDR3 amino acids: CASSLRQGIDGYTF. The CDR3 DNA reads TGCGCCAGCAGCTTGCGACAGGGGATTGATGGCTACACCTTC. The full variable domain, its missing parts supplied by reference TRBV5-1 and TRBJ1-2, is KAGVTQTPRYLIKTRGQQVTLSCSPISGHRSVSWYQQTPGQGLQFLFEYFSETQRNKGNFPGRFSGRQFSNSRSEMNVSTLELGDSALYLCASSLRQGIDGYTFGSGTRLTVV.